This T cell receptor (beta chain) originates from a study of blood T cell repertoires in COVID-19. Study details: Some COVID-19 samples were acute and others convalescent; all came from the United States, Italy and Spain. T cells, B-cell-depleted T cells, or PBMCs provided the cDNA or gDNA that served as material.

Original methodology: Cell counts per sample came from amplifying reference gene primers. Data came from immunoSEQ multiplex PCR; TCRdb stores just in-frame clones and leaves some out. V, J and clone size reflect that table, while D and trimming were determined from the DNA. The sample lists about 50,000 clones, over 75% seen once, with 6.5% in the top ten. CDR1 is SGHTS, CDR2 YDEGEE, per germline. Trimming took 1 base from V and 1 from J, leaving 13 bases between them. The CDR3 has 16 residues. Sequenced input: peripheral blood. The TCR originated in a man aged 45-65 years with active COVID-19. The rearrangement uses TRBV5-8 and TRBJ2-3; possibly TRBD2 for D (7 bases). The CDR3 sequence: CASSLFAGAGTDTQYF. In DNA form, the CDR3 reads TGTGCCAGCAGCTTGTTTGCGGGGGCAGGCACAGATACGCAGTATTTT.